Presented here are 21 T cell receptor beta chains from one specimen sequenced in a study of identical twins. MiXCR, run by TCRdb on the 5' RACE reads, gives a single entry per CDR3 protein. The sample contains hundreds of thousands of distinct CDR3 sequences, approximately 9% of which appear only once. Sequencing used memory (CD45RO+) T cells sorted from blood. The receptor source for this set is a young woman in good health.

This clonotype was seen only a few times. The chain links TRBV19 to TRBJ1-1; TRBD1 is a possible D gene (5 bases). The CDR3 runs 14 residues. V gave up 0 bases and J gave up 3 bases, with 8 bases separating them. Germline-derived CDR1 and CDR2 are LNHDA and SQIVND (reference sequence). The CDR3 here is CASSIDRVDTEAFF. The CDR3 nucleotides are TGTGCCAGTAGTATAGACAGGGTGGACACTGAAGCTTTCTTT.

This rearrangement joins TRBV11-2 to TRBJ2-5, with TRBD2 as a possible D gene (5 bases). The CDR3 sequence is 16 residues long. Germline V gene sequence: CDR1 SGHAT, CDR2 FQNNGV. The ends were cut back, 5 bases at V and 5 bases at J, with 21 bases in the middle. The CDR3 here is CASSVTGMVRRETQYF. The CDR3 DNA is TGTGCCAGCAGCGTAACGGGGATGGTGCGTCGGGAGACCCAGTACTTC.

This clonotype has a handful of counts. V and J are TRBV5-1 and TRBJ1-1; possible D gene TRBD1, 6 bases. The CDR3 runs 14 residues. V lost 2 bases and J lost 1, with 9 bases in between. Per the germline V gene, CDR1 is SGHRS and CDR2 is YFSETQ. The CDR3: CASSLRGENTEAFF. The CDR3 nucleotides are TGCGCCAGCAGCTTAAGGGGGGAGAACACTGAAGCTTTCTTT.

This clonotype was counted between two and nine times. The chain has TRBV20-1 and TRBJ1-1, with D perhaps TRBD1 (5 bases). V was cut by 6 bases and J by 7 bases, with 15 bases left in between. Germline V gives CDR1 DFQATT, CDR2 SNEGSKA (reference sequence). The CDR3 spans 12 residues. Here the CDR3 reads CSAPTDGGEAFF. Here the CDR3 DNA reads TGCAGTGCGCCGACTGACGGGGGTGAAGCTTTCTTT.

In its sample, this clonotype was seen a few times. The J gene is TRBJ2-5, the V gene TRBV12-3 or TRBV12-4; TRBD1 agrees at 8 bases. The CDR3 is 15 amino acids. J lost 3 bases, V lost 3 bases, and 6 bases had no gene match. This chain's CDR3 is CASSLADRGKETQYF. CDR3 nucleotides: TGTGCCAGCAGTTTGGCCGACAGGGGTAAAGAGACCCAGTACTTC.

V is TRBV6-1 and J is TRBJ2-7; D remains ambiguous. From germline, CDR1 is MNHNS and CDR2 SASEGT. Trimming took 1 base from V and 6 from J, leaving 4 bases between them. CDR3 length equals 11 residues. The CDR3 DNA sequence: TGTGCCAGCAGTGAAGTTCGCGAGCAGTACTTC. As protein: CASSEVREQYF.

This clonotype turned up a few times. The chain uses TRBV7-8 and TRBJ2-7, with D possibly being TRBD1 (6 bases). Trimming removed 1 base at V and 4 bases at J, with 14 bases between. The CDR3 covers 15 residues. Germline-derived CDR1 and CDR2 are SGHVS and FQNEAQ. In DNA form, the CDR3 reads TGTGCCAGCAGCTTAGATATTCAGGGGTTATACGAGCAGTACTTC. Amino acids: CASSLDIQGLYEQYF.

V is TRBV20-1 and J is TRBJ1-1; D is perhaps TRBD1 (5 bases). Germline CDR1 and CDR2: DFQATT and SNEGSKA (reference sequence). V was pared by 0 bases and J by 5 bases, with 16 bases between. The CDR3 extends over 15 amino acids. CDR3 amino acids: CSARDGGTGNTEAFF. The CDR3 coding sequence is TGCAGTGCTAGAGATGGGGGGACGGGGAATACTGAAGCTTTCTTT.

The sample holds a few counts of this clonotype. The chain couples TRBV29-1 to TRBJ2-6, with 7 bases identical to TRBD1. Germline CDR1 and CDR2: SQVTM and ANQGSEA. This CDR3 comprises 14 residues. V lost 7 bases, J lost 2 bases, and 5 bases stayed unmatched. The CDR3 DNA reads TGCAGCGCTACAGGGGAAGCTGGGGCCAACGTCCTGACTTTC. The encoded protein is CSATGEAGANVLTF.

This clonotype was counted only a few times. This chain uses TRBV3-1 with TRBJ2-3, with D hard to call. V shed 1 base and J shed 10 bases, with 6 bases lying between them. The CDR3 is 11 residues long. CDR1 and CDR2 from the germline V gene are LGHDT and YNNKEL (reference sequence). The CDR3 is CASSQARSQYF. CDR3 DNA sequence: TGTGCCAGCAGCCAAGCAAGGTCGCAGTATTTT.

The CDR3 DNA is TGCAGTGCTAGACCCCATAGTCAGCGTAGCTCCTACAATGAGCAGTTCTTC. Its protein product is CSARPHSQRSSYNEQFF. The chain has TRBV20-1 and TRBJ2-1; D gene uncertain. Germline V gives CDR1 DFQATT, CDR2 SNEGSKA (reference sequence). V gave up 2 bases and J gave up 0 bases, with 17 bases separating them. The CDR3 is 17 residues long.

The V gene is TRBV6-1, the J gene TRBJ2-2; D perhaps matches TRBD2 (6 bases). V was pared by 7 bases and J by 2 bases, with 11 bases between. CDR3 length: 14 residues. From germline, CDR1 is MNHNS and CDR2 SASEGT. CDR3 sequence: CASTWDSNTGELFF. The CDR3 region has the DNA TGTGCCAGCACGTGGGACTCTAACACCGGGGAGCTGTTTTTT.

There are a few counts of this clonotype. V is TRBV5-6 and J is TRBJ1-5; the D is unclear. Trimming took off 0 bases at V and 4 bases at J, with 5 bases between the two ends. Per the germline V gene, CDR1 is SGHDT and CDR2 is YYEEEE. This CDR3 contains 13 residues. Here the CDR3 reads CASSLAVNQPQHF. The CDR3 nucleotides are TGTGCCAGCAGCTTGGCAGTAAATCAGCCCCAGCATTTT.

The chain is built from TRBV4-3 and TRBJ2-3; D is ambiguous. Trimming stripped 0 bases from V and 0 bases from J, with 10 bases between. The V gene's germline CDR1 is LGHNA and CDR2 YSLEER. CDR3 length: 16 amino acids. The CDR3 bases are TGCGCCAGCAGCCAAGATCCCCCCTCTAGCACAGATACGCAGTATTTT. Translation: CASSQDPPSSTDTQYF.

This clonotype was counted between two and nine times. The V gene is TRBV7-2, the J gene TRBJ2-2, with 8 bases lining up with TRBD1. CDR1 is SGHTA, CDR2 FQGNSA, per germline. This CDR3 contains 15 residues. Trimming removed 6 bases from V and 7 bases from J; junction bases left unmatched: 10. CDR3 loop: CASRADRGSFGELFF. CDR3 nucleotides: TGTGCCAGCAGGGCCGACAGGGGCTCGTTCGGGGAGCTGTTTTTT.

This clonotype was seen at least ten times. The rearrangement joins TRBV6-5 to TRBJ1-2, with 8 positions matching TRBD1. Germline values: CDR1 MNHEY, CDR2 SVGAGI. The CDR3 has 16 residues. J lost 0 bases, V lost 4 bases, and 7 bases had no gene match. CDR3 amino acids: CASSSYGQGSNYGYTF. The CDR3 DNA reads TGTGCCAGCAGTTCTTACGGACAGGGCTCTAACTATGGCTACACCTTC.

The genes are TRBV20-1 and TRBJ1-1; D is ambiguous. The V end lost 0 bases, the J end lost 5 bases, and 16 bases lay between the germline ends. CDR1 is DFQATT, CDR2 SNEGSKA, per germline (reference sequence). There are 15 residues in the CDR3. The DNA of the CDR3 is TGCAGTGCTAGAGATTTTGCAGGACGACGGACTGAAGCTTTCTTT. It specifies CSARDFAGRRTEAFF.

This clonotype was detected only a few times. The chain uses TRBV2 and TRBJ2-6; D unclear. Trimming stripped 6 bases from V and 0 bases from J, with 15 bases between. Germline loops: CDR1 SNHLY, CDR2 FYNNEI. This CDR3 is built from 17 residues. The CDR3 loop reads CASRTQYDSSGANVLTF. DNA for the CDR3: TGTGCCAGCAGAACCCAGTATGATAGCTCTGGGGCCAACGTCCTGACTTTC.

In this sample, this clonotype turned up many times. V is TRBV29-1 and J is TRBJ2-7; D not certain. This CDR3 is built from 13 residues. CDR1 is SQVTM, CDR2 ANQGSEA, per germline. Trimming shortened V by 1 base and J by 4 bases, and 11 bases separated the two germline ends. The CDR3 loop is CSVEAKGRYEQYF. CDR3 DNA sequence: TGCAGCGTTGAAGCGAAAGGGCGGTACGAGCAGTACTTC.

This clonotype came up many times. V is TRBV12-3 or TRBV12-4 and J is TRBJ1-2, with 12 bases that match TRBD1. This CDR3 has 17 amino acids. V lost 6 bases and J lost 3; bases outside the gene matches: 11. CDR3 in amino acids: CASRGPGQGAADYGYTF. DNA of the CDR3: TGTGCCAGCAGAGGGCCGGGACAGGGGGCAGCTGACTATGGCTACACCTTC.

The rearrangement joins TRBV7-7 to TRBJ2-1; the D gene could be TRBD1 or TRBD2 (5 bases each). Germline V gene data show CDR1 as SSHAT and CDR2 as FNYEAQ (reference sequence). CDR3 size: 13 residues. DNA for the CDR3: TGTGCTAGCGCGATGGGGCGGAACAATGAGCAGTTCTTC. Its protein product is CASAMGRNNEQFF.